This is a list of T cell receptor beta chains from one sample in a study of blood T cell repertoires in COVID-19. Method: immunoSEQ multiplex PCR; TCRdb's copy keeps in-frame clones and lacks some. The sample has some 200,000 clones, 80% to 90% seen once. Sequencing was performed on peripheral blood. Receptors originate from an elderly woman with acute or convalescent COVID-19. Both conserved end residues are part of each CDR3. Each record gives: D gene, J gene, clone size, V gene, CDR3 DNA, CDR3 protein. The D gene is left open where the match is weak. The size entry is marked missing in some rows and otherwise reads once, few, many or a size class.

D: .; J: TRBJ1-2; size: .; V: TRBV21-1; DNA: TGTGCCAGCAACCCCGTAGGGGAGGAGGGCCGACGGCATGGCTACACCTTC; CDR3: CASNPVGEEGRRHGYTF
D: .; J: TRBJ1-2; size: .; V: TRBV7-2; DNA: TGTGCCAGCAGCTTAGGGACATCGAACTATGGCTACACCTTC; CDR3: CASSLGTSNYGYTF
D: TRBD1; J: TRBJ1-3; size: .; V: TRBV29-1; DNA: TGCAGCGTTGTGGGGACAGGGGGGAACACCATATATTTT; CDR3: CSVVGTGGNTIYF
D: .; J: TRBJ1-2; size: .; V: TRBV30; DNA: TGTGCCTGGACCGGGGGAGCTAACTATGGCTACACCTTC; CDR3: CAWTGGANYGYTF
D: TRBD1; J: TRBJ1-1; size: .; V: TRBV7-3; DNA: TGTGCCAGCGGCCCCGGGACAGGGGGTGAAGCTTTCTTT; CDR3: CASGPGTGGEAFF
D: .; J: TRBJ2-1; size: .; V: TRBV7-3; DNA: TGTGCCAGCAGCTTACCAGGGGCTCCAATGTTCTTC; CDR3: CASSLPGAPMFF
D: .; J: TRBJ2-5; size: .; V: TRBV2; DNA: TGTGCCAGCAGCGGTGAAGCGCAAGAGACCCAGTACTTC; CDR3: CASSGEAQETQYF
D: TRBD2; J: TRBJ2-1; size: .; V: TRBV5-1; DNA: TGCGCCAGCAGCTTGGCGGGCGGGGGAGCGGGGGAGCAGTTCTTC; CDR3: CASSLAGGGAGEQFF
D: .; J: TRBJ2-1; size: few; V: TRBV24-1; DNA: TGTGCCACCAGTGGGGCTACGGGGAGCTCCTACAATGAGCAGTTCTTC; CDR3: CATSGATGSSYNEQFF
D: TRBD1; J: TRBJ1-5; size: once; V: TRBV19; DNA: TGTGCCAGTAGTACGTTCACAGGGGGCTGGCAGCCCCAGCATTTT; CDR3: CASSTFTGGWQPQHF
D: .; J: TRBJ1-2; size: .; V: TRBV21-1; DNA: TGTGCCAGCAGCAAATATCAGGGCGATGGCTACACCTTC; CDR3: CASSKYQGDGYTF
D: .; J: TRBJ1-1; size: .; V: TRBV30; DNA: TGTGCCTTCAAGGAGGACACTGAAGCTTTCTTT; CDR3: CAFKEDTEAFF
D: TRBD2; J: TRBJ2-5; size: .; V: TRBV11-3; DNA: TGTGCCAGCACCGTGGGGGGGGAGACCCAGTACTTC; CDR3: CASTVGGETQYF
D: .; J: TRBJ1-1; size: .; V: TRBV19; DNA: TGTGCCAGTAGTGACAGAATGAACACTGAAGCTTTCTTT; CDR3: CASSDRMNTEAFF
D: TRBD1; J: TRBJ1-5; size: .; V: TRBV27; DNA: TGTGCCAGCAGTCCAAGGACAGGGAAGGAAAGCAATCAGCCCCAGCATTTT; CDR3: CASSPRTGKESNQPQHF
D: .; J: TRBJ2-7; size: .; V: TRBV2; DNA: TGTGCCAGCAGTTTTGACGGAGGGTCCCCCTACGAGCAGTACTTC; CDR3: CASSFDGGSPYEQYF
D: TRBD2; J: TRBJ2-7; size: .; V: TRBV15; DNA: TGTGCCACCAGCATGATAAGCGGGAGGACCCACTACGAGCAGTACTTC; CDR3: CATSMISGRTHYEQYF
D: TRBD1; J: TRBJ2-2; size: .; V: TRBV4-2; DNA: TGTGCCAGCAGCCAAGAAAGAGGGACAGGGAACACCGGGGAGCTGTTTTTT; CDR3: CASSQERGTGNTGELFF
D: .; J: TRBJ2-1; size: .; V: TRBV6-5; DNA: TGTGCCAGCAGTTACTTTGGCGCCACGGGGGAGCAGTTCTTC; CDR3: CASSYFGATGEQFF
D: TRBD2; J: TRBJ2-7; size: once; V: TRBV7-6; DNA: TGTGCCAGCAGCTTAGCGGCTAGCGGGGATTCCGAGCAGTACTTC; CDR3: CASSLAASGDSEQYF
D: .; J: TRBJ2-1; size: few; V: TRBV5-6; DNA: TGTGCCAGCAGCTTGGACAGGTCCCACCGGGTCAATGAGCAGTTCTTC; CDR3: CASSLDRSHRVNEQFF
D: TRBD2; J: TRBJ2-5; size: .; V: TRBV28; DNA: TGTGCCAGCAGAATGGGGGGGGAAGAGACCCAGTACTTC; CDR3: CASRMGGEETQYF
D: TRBD1; J: TRBJ2-7; size: .; V: TRBV10-3; DNA: TGTGCCATCAGTGCCCTTGACAGGGGCCCTCACGAGCAGTACTTC; CDR3: CAISALDRGPHEQYF
D: TRBD2; J: TRBJ2-5; size: .; V: TRBV25-1; DNA: TGTGCCAGCAGTGATGGTACTAGCGGTCTCCAAGAGACCCAGTACTTC; CDR3: CASSDGTSGLQETQYF
D: .; J: TRBJ1-2; size: .; V: TRBV30; DNA: TGTGCCGGGCGCGGGGGGGGAGGCTATGGCTACACCTTC; CDR3: CAGRGGGGYGYTF
D: .; J: TRBJ1-4; size: .; V: TRBV4-3; DNA: TGCGCCAGCAGCCAAGAAAAGGAGTCTGCAACTAATGAAAAACTGTTTTTT; CDR3: CASSQEKESATNEKLFF
D: .; J: TRBJ2-5; size: once; V: TRBV6-2/TRBV6-3; DNA: TGTGCCAGCAGTTTAATCCAGGGATTGGGAGAGACCCAGTACTTC; CDR3: CASSLIQGLGETQYF
D: TRBD1; J: TRBJ1-2; size: .; V: TRBV6-6; DNA: TGTGCCAGCAGTCGCGTAAGGGACAGGCTGGGCTATGGCTACACCTTC; CDR3: CASSRVRDRLGYGYTF
D: .; J: TRBJ1-5; size: once; V: TRBV18; DNA: TGTGCCAGCTCACCACAGGGGATGAATAGCAATCAGCCCCAGCATTTT; CDR3: CASSPQGMNSNQPQHF
D: TRBD1; J: TRBJ1-2; size: .; V: TRBV15; DNA: TGTGCCACCAGCAGAGGGGTGACAGGGCTCATGTCAAACTATGGCTACACCTTC; CDR3: CATSRGVTGLMSNYGYTF
D: .; J: TRBJ2-1; size: .; V: TRBV6-1; DNA: TGTGCCAGCAGTGATGGGCGGGCCCCTCCCTACAATGAGCAGTTCTTC; CDR3: CASSDGRAPPYNEQFF
D: .; J: TRBJ1-5; size: .; V: TRBV19; DNA: TGTGCCAGTAGTATACTAGGACTGATTAGCAATCAGCCCCAGCATTTT; CDR3: CASSILGLISNQPQHF
D: TRBD2; J: TRBJ2-1; size: .; V: TRBV28; DNA: TGTGCCAGCAGCATCAGTCCGGGACTAGCGAGCCGCAGGCAGTTCTTC; CDR3: CASSISPGLASRRQFF
D: .; J: TRBJ2-2; size: .; V: TRBV11-3; DNA: TGTGCCAGCAGGGAGGACTATAACACCGGGGAGCTGTTTTTT; CDR3: CASREDYNTGELFF